The entry below describes one T cell receptor beta chain. In the original workflow: Estimates of nucleated cell counts were drawn from the amplification of reference gene primers. TCRdb keeps only in-frame clones here, not all; method: immunoSEQ multiplex PCR. The V and J calls and clone size were taken over from that table, and D and trimming were inferred from the DNA. Of 300,000 or so clones listed, 65% to 90% are singletons. The sample belongs to a study of blood T cell repertoires in COVID-19. Looking at the study overall: COVID-19 samples, acute and convalescent, were from the United States, Italy and Spain.

Residents of about two dozen US areas, aged roughly 18 to 89 years, made up the participants. The CDR3 contains 14 residues. V gave up 4 bases and J gave up 1 base, with 8 bases separating them. CDR1 and CDR2 (germline): KGHSH, LQKENI. The rearrangement uses TRBV18 and TRBJ1-5; D not resolved. The sample taken for sequencing was PBMCs or T cells enriched from blood (not recorded which). The source is a woman aged 40 to 50 with acute COVID-19. CDR3 sequence (DNA): TGTGCCAGCTCACTCTCTGGCAGCAATCAGCCCCAGCATTTT. Translated, it gives CASSLSGSNQPQHF. The complete variable domain, with remaining parts taken from reference TRBV18 and TRBJ1-5, reads NAGVMQNPRHLVRRRGQEARLRCSPMKGHSHVYWYRQLPEEGLKFMVYLQKENIIDESGMPKERFSAEFPKEGPSILRIQQVVRGDSAAYFCASSLSGSNQPQHFGDGTRLSIL.